A single sample is the source of the 12 T cell receptor beta chains below, sequenced in a study of regulatory T cells in long-lasting Graves disease. Time point specified: persistent/refractory GD, antithyroid drugs over 5 years with positive TRAb. Extracted RNA from PBMCs served as the source of the TCR library. CDR3 regions were amplified by Arm-PCR using iRepertoire HTBI primers to build TCR beta libraries. TCRdb recomputed calls from the multiplex PCR reads with MiXCR, one row per CDR3 protein. There are 300,000 to 500,000 distinct CDR3 sequences in the sample; less than 25% occur only once, and around 20% lies in the top ten. Sample: peripheral blood mononuclear cells (PBMCs), taken when the disease was refractory, from a patient treated with antithyroid drugs. These receptors came from a female donor with Graves disease.

This clonotype was found many times. The chain combines TRBV12-3 or TRBV12-4 with TRBJ2-5, with D perhaps matching TRBD1 (5 bases). The CDR3 has 13 residues. The germline V and J ends were trimmed by 3 bases and 2 bases, with 7 bases remaining between them. CDR3 loop: CASSFDRQETQYF. The CDR3 nucleotides are TGTGCCAGCAGTTTTGACAGACAAGAGACCCAGTACTTC.

This clonotype was observed a handful of times. The CDR3 DNA follows: TGTGCCAGCAGCGTAGACCACAGGGGCACTGAAGCTTTCTTT. Translating it yields CASSVDHRGTEAFF. The rearrangement links TRBV9 to TRBJ1-1; 7 nucleotides agree with TRBD1. Germline V gene sequence: CDR1 SGDLS, CDR2 YYNGEE. The CDR3 is 14 residues long. The ends lost 0 bases at V and 4 bases at J; junction bases unmatched: 3.

This clonotype was seen a handful of times. This sequence joins TRBV29-1 and TRBJ1-1; maybe TRBD1 (6 bases). CDR3 length equals 13 residues. Germline lookup yields CDR1 SQVTM and CDR2 ANQGSEA. The V end was cut by 8 bases, the J end by 0 bases, with 13 bases between. The CDR3 DNA is TGCAGCCTTAACAGGGTATTGAACACTGAAGCTTTCTTT. It codes for CSLNRVLNTEAFF.

This clonotype was recorded many times. The CDR3: CASSSPLQGASYEQYF. CDR3 bases: TGTGCCAGCAGCTCCCCTCTACAGGGGGCGTCCTACGAGCAGTACTTC. The chain couples TRBV7-2 to TRBJ2-7, with 9 bases lining up with TRBD1. The CDR3 is 16 residues long. V shed 4 bases and J 1 base; nucleotides not matched to a gene: 8. Germline CDR1 is SGHTA and CDR2 is FQGNSA.

This clonotype was picked up one time. Germline and junction disagree at one end, which may indicate a read error. The chain recombines TRBV5-1 with TRBJ1-2, with 9 bases matching TRBD1. The CDR3 runs to 13 residues. The germline gives CDR1 SGHRS, CDR2 YFSETQ. In nucleotides, the CDR3 is TGCGCCAGCAGCGTCGGGACAGGGTTGGAGGAGAGCTTC. Its protein is CASSVGTGLEESF.

Ten or more counts support this clonotype. DNA of the CDR3: TGTGCCTGGAGGGCTTGGGGGCGCGTCGACACCGGGGAGCTGTTTTTT. Its translation is CAWRAWGRVDTGELFF. The chain carries TRBV30 and TRBJ2-2, with TRBD1 as a possible D gene (6 bases). Trimming cost V 3 bases and J 3 bases, with 17 bases left between them. Germline-derived CDR1 and CDR2 are GTSNPN and SVGIG (reference sequence). The CDR3 contains 16 residues. The whole variable domain, filled in from reference TRBV30 and TRBJ2-2, reads SQTIHQWPATLVQPVGSPLSLECTVEGTSNPNLYWYRQAAGRGLQLLFYSVGIGQISSEVPQNLSASRPQDRQFILSSKKLLLSDSGFYLCAWRAWGRVDTGELFFGEGSRLTVL.

Regarding this clonotype: This may be a read error, as it is one base from a much larger clone. The chain links TRBV6-9 to TRBJ1-1; D perhaps matches TRBD1 (5 bases). The length of the CDR3 is 15 residues. Germline values: CDR1 MNHGY, CDR2 SVAAGI. V lost 4 bases, J lost 4 bases, and 16 bases lay in between. As DNA, the CDR3 is TGTGCCAGCAGTTCCGGGGCAGGGTGGGTCACTGAAGCTTTCTTT. Residues: CASSSGAGWVTEAFF.

The rearrangement uses TRBV29-1 and TRBJ2-2; possibly TRBD1 for D (5 bases). The germline V and J ends were trimmed by 6 bases and 6 bases, with 11 bases remaining between them. CDR3 length: 12 residues. Per germline, CDR1 SQVTM and CDR2 ANQGSEA. The CDR3 nucleotides read TGCAGCGTCCCGCAGGGTGCCGGGGAGCTGTTTTTT. This translates into CSVPQGAGELFF.

The chain links TRBV27 to TRBJ1-4, with 8 bases that match TRBD1. The CDR3 consists of 17 residues. The V gene end was trimmed by 5 bases and the J gene end by 0 bases; junction bases not matched to a gene: 8. Germline CDR1 MNHEY, CDR2 SMNVEV (reference sequence). The chain's CDR3 is CASSPATGEATNEKLFF. In nucleotides, the CDR3 is TGTGCCAGCAGTCCCGCGACAGGGGAAGCAACTAATGAAAAACTGTTTTTT.

This clonotype was detected only a few times. DNA of the CDR3: TGTGCCAGTAGTGGAAGTAGGCAGCGGGATCAGCCCCAGCATTTT. Its translation: CASSGSRQRDQPQHF. V is TRBV19 and J is TRBJ1-5; no firm D call. V was trimmed by 5 bases and J by 5 bases, leaving 16 bases between them. The CDR3 consists of 15 residues. Germline V lookup: CDR1 LNHDA, CDR2 SQIVND (reference sequence).

This clonotype turned up a few times. The chain carries TRBV20-1 and TRBJ1-2; maybe TRBD1 (6 bases). From germline, CDR1 is DFQATT and CDR2 SNEGSKA (reference sequence). V was pared by 0 bases and J by 8 bases, with 10 bases between. The CDR3 covers 12 residues. Here the CDR3 DNA reads TGCAGTGCTAGAGATGGTACAGGGGGCTACACCTTC. Protein: CSARDGTGGYTF.

The sample holds many counts of this clonotype. The CDR3 region is CASRRANTEAFF. The CDR3 bases are TGTGCCAGCAGAAGGGCGAACACTGAAGCTTTCTTT. The chain recombines TRBV27 with TRBJ1-1, with no clear D. The CDR3 consists of 12 residues. CDR1 is MNHEY, CDR2 SMNVEV, per germline (reference sequence). Between the trimmed V and J ends, which lost 6 bases and 1 base, there was a span of 6 bases.